This T cell receptor (beta chain) emerged from a study of beta chain features in type 1 diabetes. The CDR3 is 18 residues long. V was pared by 4 bases and J by 8 bases, with 13 bases of the junction left unmatched. CDR1 is LGHNT and CDR2 is FRNRAP in the germline V gene. Concerning this clone itself: Its antigen is unidentified.

Study-level findings and limits: More deletions and fewer insertions at VDJ junctions were seen in type 1 diabetes patients. Comparison showed that naive, central memory and Treg TCRB repertoires appeared more similar among patients than among healthy donors. Researchers report that Type 1 diabetes patients had moderately but significantly shorter TCRB CDR3s across all four CD4+ subsets.

Isolated RNA was reverse transcribed in full, so expressed TCRB transcripts were sequenced. Assay used: immunoSEQ multiplex PCR; TCRdb lists only in-frame clones, some missing. The table shows 300,000 to 350,000 clones, with approximately 12% occurring only once. Sequencing used naive CD4+ T cells from blood. This rearrangement joins TRBV12-5 to TRBJ2-1; 14 positions match TRBD2. This clonotype was sampled from a woman younger than 30 with type 1 diabetes. CDR3 sequence reads: CASGSTPSGLAGAYEQFF. DNA of the CDR3: TGTGCTAGTGGTTCCACCCCCTCGGGACTAGCGGGAGCATATGAGCAGTTCTTC.